Following are 15 T cell receptor beta chains from one sample sequenced in a study of blood T cell repertoires in COVID-19. Profiling relied on immunoSEQ multiplex PCR, and the TCRdb table lists in-frame clones only, not all of them. This repertoire shows 95,000 to 150,000 clones, more than 60% found once; its top ten account for about 2.2%. Sequencing was carried out using peripheral blood. Every receptor here comes from a woman aged 70-85 years with acute or convalescent COVID-19.

The rearrangement uses TRBV29-1 and TRBJ2-7; 9 nucleotides align to TRBD1. Per the germline V gene, CDR1 is SQVTM and CDR2 is ANQGSEA. The CDR3 totals 14 residues. The V gene end was trimmed by 3 bases and the J gene end by 2 bases; junction bases not matched to a gene: 5. The CDR3 coding sequence is TGCAGCGTTGAGAGCTGGACAGGGGCCTACGAGCAGTACTTC. This gives the protein CSVESWTGAYEQYF.

The rearrangement uses TRBV19 and TRBJ1-1; D possibly corresponds to TRBD1 (6 bases). CDR1 is LNHDA, CDR2 SQIVND, per germline (reference sequence). The V end lost 5 bases, the J end lost 1 base, and 17 bases lay between the germline ends. The CDR3 totals 16 residues. CDR3 in amino acids: CASSFGTPEKNTEAFF. Here the CDR3 DNA reads TGTGCCAGTAGTTTTGGGACACCGGAGAAGAACACTGAAGCTTTCTTT. The full variable domain, its missing parts supplied by reference TRBV19 and TRBJ1-1, is DGGITQSPKYLFRKEGQNVTLSCEQNLNHDAMYWYRQDPGQGLRLIYYSQIVNDFQKGDIAEGYSVSREKKESFPLTVTSAQKNPTAFYLCASSFGTPEKNTEAFFGQGTRLTVV.

This clone was detected a few times. This rearrangement joins TRBV19 to TRBJ1-2; D is uncertain. CDR3 size: 16 residues. Deletions cut 1 base from V and 0 bases from J, with 12 bases between. The germline V gene has CDR1 LNHDA and CDR2 SQIVND (reference sequence). CDR3 sequence reads: CASSIGAGLANYGYTF. DNA for the CDR3: TGTGCCAGTAGTATAGGGGCAGGCCTGGCTAACTATGGCTACACCTTC.

This sequence joins TRBV18 and TRBJ2-3; 8 bases line up with TRBD2. J gave up 0 bases and V 3 bases, and 5 bases lay outside the gene matches. In germline, CDR1 is KGHSH, CDR2 LQKENI. The CDR3 consists of 16 residues. CDR3 sequence: CASSPTSAYSTDTQYF. For the CDR3, the DNA is TGTGCCAGCTCACCGACTAGCGCCTACAGCACAGATACGCAGTATTTT.

The chain employs TRBV4-3 and TRBJ2-7, with a tentative D call TRBD1 (6 bases). The germline V and J ends were trimmed by 0 bases and 6 bases, with 9 bases remaining between them. CDR1 is LGHNA, CDR2 YSLEER, per germline. This CDR3 comprises 13 residues. The CDR3 sequence: CASSQELGGEQYF. Written as DNA, the CDR3 is TGCGCCAGCAGCCAAGAGTTAGGGGGCGAGCAGTACTTC.

In its sample, this clone was seen once. This chain connects TRBV7-9 to TRBJ1-4; D perhaps matches TRBD1 (5 bases). Germline values: CDR1 SEHNR, CDR2 FQNEAQ (reference sequence). This CDR3 is 16 amino acids long. The germline V and J ends were trimmed by 1 base and 0 bases, with 9 bases remaining between them. The CDR3 loop reads CASSLGTLPTNEKLFF. The CDR3 DNA reads as TGTGCCAGCAGCTTAGGGACACTACCAACTAATGAAAAACTGTTTTTT.

This clone was counted once. The chain uses TRBV27 and TRBJ1-1; D is possibly TRBD1 (5 bases). The CDR3 spans 15 residues. The germline gives CDR1 MNHEY, CDR2 SMNVEV (reference sequence). V was clipped by 1 base and J by 4 bases, with 13 bases between them. The CDR3 sequence: CASSLLGGRGTEAFF. CDR3 sequence (DNA): TGTGCCAGCAGTTTATTGGGAGGGAGGGGCACTGAAGCTTTCTTT.

The chain has TRBV25-1 and TRBJ1-4; D call uncertain. This CDR3 has 15 amino acids. Germline V CDR1 and CDR2: MGHDK, SYGVNS. V was shortened by 4 bases and J by 0 bases, with 9 bases between the two germline ends. The CDR3 region has the DNA TGTGCCAGCAGTGCAAGCCAGGCAACTAATGAAAAACTGTTTTTT. Its protein is CASSASQATNEKLFF.

This clone came up a few times. Other nucleotide sequences in the sample specify the same CDR3. The rearrangement joins TRBV7-2 to TRBJ1-1, with 8 nucleotides matching TRBD1. The CDR3 extends over 14 amino acids. The V segment lost 2 bases and the J segment 4 bases; nucleotides outside the gene matches: 3. Germline V gene data show CDR1 as SGHTA and CDR2 as FQGNSA. The CDR3 DNA reads TGTGCCAGCAGCTTACCGACAGGGGCCACTGAAGCTTTCTTT. Translated: CASSLPTGATEAFF.

The chain carries TRBV5-6 and TRBJ1-5; the D is unclear. Germline assignment: CDR1 SGHDT and CDR2 YYEEEE. The CDR3 is 15 residues long. V lost 2 bases to trimming and J lost 0 bases, with 9 bases between them. This CDR3 reads CASSFWQISNQPQHF. The CDR3 DNA reads TGTGCCAGCAGCTTTTGGCAGATTAGCAATCAGCCCCAGCATTTT. Filled out from reference TRBV5-6 and TRBJ1-5, the complete variable domain reads DAGVTQSPTHLIKTRGQQVTLRCSPKSGHDTVSWYQQALGQGPQFIFQYYEEEERQRGNFPDRFSGHQFPNYSSELNVNALLLGDSALYLCASSFWQISNQPQHFGDGTRLSIL.

There are a few counts of this clone. The chain combines TRBV27 with TRBJ1-2, with D unclear. The germline V and J ends were trimmed by 0 bases and 3 bases, with 5 bases remaining between them. Germline CDR1 is MNHEY and CDR2 is SMNVEV (reference sequence). The CDR3 runs 13 residues. The CDR3 DNA sequence: TGTGCCAGCAGTTTATCGAGTTACTATGGCTACACCTTC. As protein: CASSLSSYYGYTF.

The chain carries TRBV29-1 and TRBJ1-1; D not certain. The CDR3 covers 14 residues. Germline loops: CDR1 SQVTM, CDR2 ANQGSEA. V was cut by 0 bases and J by 5 bases, with 13 bases left in between. CDR3 coding DNA: TGCAGCGTTGAAGAAAAGGGAGGAGGGACTGAAGCTTTCTTT. Translation gives CSVEEKGGGTEAFF.

The chain combines TRBV2 with TRBJ1-3; D may be TRBD1 (5 bases). The CDR3 consists of 13 residues. CDR1 and CDR2 from the germline V gene are SNHLY and FYNNEI. V dropped 7 bases and J dropped 2 bases, with 9 bases sitting between them. CDR3 protein: CASTGLPGNTIYF. The CDR3 DNA reads as TGTGCCAGCACGGGACTCCCTGGAAACACCATATATTTT. The full variable domain, with the rest looked up from reference TRBV2 and TRBJ1-3, is EPEVTQTPSHQVTQMGQEVILRCVPISNHLYFYWYRQILGQKVEFLVSFYNNEISEKSEIFDDQFSVERPDGSNFTLKIRSTKLEDSAMYFCASTGLPGNTIYFGEGSWLTVV.

The sample holds a few counts of this clone. Other DNA sequences in this specimen translate into the identical CDR3. V is TRBV5-1 and J is TRBJ2-7; D uncertain. V gave up 7 bases and J gave up 4 bases, with 9 bases separating them. There are 11 residues in the CDR3. Germline V gene lookup returns CDR1 SGHRS and CDR2 YFSETQ. The CDR3 region has the DNA TGCGCCAGCTCCCCCGGGTACGAGCAGTACTTC. This codes for CASSPGYEQYF.

The CDR3 here is CAISEESTGKLFF. CDR3 DNA sequence: TGTGCCATCAGTGAAGAATCTACGGGAAAACTGTTTTTT. This chain connects TRBV10-3 to TRBJ1-4, with unresolved D. Trimming pared 3 bases from V and 10 bases from J, leaving 12 bases between. CDR1 and CDR2 from the germline V gene are ENHRY and SYGVKD. This CDR3 is 13 amino acids long.